This T cell receptor beta chain was sequenced in a study of a mutant IDH1 vaccine in newly diagnosed glioma. As for the study in general: Scheduled for weeks 1, 3, 5, 7, 11, 15, 19 and 23, eight vaccinations were given to patients.

The method was immunoSEQ multiplex PCR; TCRdb's version includes in-frame clones alone and lacks a portion of them. The data show around 58,000 clones, with 75% to 85% seen just once and about 3.4% held by the top ten. With respect to this clone: Its antigen is not identified.

As to time point: week 5, during vaccination. Each dose delivered 300 ug of mutant IDH1 20-mer peptide subcutaneously with imiquimod. The ends were cut back, 1 base at V and 0 bases at J, with 13 bases in the middle. The CDR3 runs to 16 residues. In germline, CDR1 is SGHKS, CDR2 YYEKEE (reference sequence). The chain employs TRBV5-5 and TRBJ1-1; D remains ambiguous. This TCR came from a man aged 30-40 years with glioma. The sequencing here drew on PBMCs, taken from a glioma patient whose treatment included an IDH1 peptide vaccine. In nucleotides, the CDR3 is TGTGCCAGCAGCTTGAAAGGTACCTGGCTGAACACTGAAGCTTTCTTT. Protein: CASSLKGTWLNTEAFF.